The 30 T cell receptor beta chains listed next were all sequenced from one sample in a study of blood T cells in healthy people across ages. Together with a sample-barcoded 5' primer, a J-beta primer mix was included in a second PCR lasting about 6 to 12 cycles. A single record per CDR3 protein comes from TCRdb applying MiXCR to the 5' RACE reads. The table shows 700,000 or so distinct CDR3 sequences, with less than 45% occurring only once. The material sequenced was blood. The receptors come from a man at least 80 years old in good health.

The V gene is TRBV28, the J gene TRBJ2-7; unclear D gene. Per the germline V gene, CDR1 is MDHEN and CDR2 is SYDVKM. CDR3 size: 10 residues. The germline V and J ends were trimmed by 8 bases and 7 bases, with 9 bases remaining between them. CDR3 sequence reads: CASGGREQYF. CDR3 DNA sequence: TGTGCCAGCGGCGGAAGGGAGCAGTACTTC.

V usage is TRBV20-1 and J usage is TRBJ2-7; D is tentatively TRBD1 or TRBD2 (5 bases each). Judging by the DNA end, TRBJ2-5 fits better; the J call may be wrong. This CDR3 contains 12 residues. CDR1 is DFQATT and CDR2 is SNEGSKA in the germline V gene (reference sequence). CDR3 nucleotides: TGCAGTCGATCGGTGGGGGTGGAGACCCAGTACTTC. It translates to CSRSVGVETQYF.

The chain couples TRBV6-5 to TRBJ2-2; TRBD2 is a possible D gene (5 bases). V was pared by 7 bases and J by 5 bases, with 8 bases between. Germline lookup yields CDR1 MNHEY and CDR2 SVGAGI. The CDR3 length is 12 residues. CDR3 sequence (DNA): TGTGCCAGCAAGAGGGAGACCGGGGAGCTGTTTTTT. This gives the protein CASKRETGELFF.

This clonotype was observed a handful of times. The chain links TRBV5-4 to TRBJ2-7; D is perhaps TRBD1 (6 bases). CDR3 length: 15 amino acids. Trimming removed 4 bases at V and 2 bases at J, with 16 bases between. Looked up from germline, CDR1 is SGHNT and CDR2 is YYREEE (reference sequence). The DNA of the CDR3 is TGTGCCAGCAGCAGAAGGGGGTCAAGGGCCTACGAGCAGTACTTC. Protein product: CASSRRGSRAYEQYF.

The rearrangement uses TRBV7-2 and TRBJ2-7, with TRBD2 matching 9 bases. Germline V gene lookup returns CDR1 SGHTA and CDR2 FQGNSA. There are 16 residues in the CDR3. The ends lost 1 base at V and 7 bases at J; junction bases unmatched: 11. The DNA for the CDR3 is TGTGCCAGCAGCTTAGGCCCCGCGGGCGGGGGGGTTGAGCAGTACTTC. As protein: CASSLGPAGGGVEQYF.

The genes are TRBV10-3 and TRBJ1-2, with D possibly matching TRBD1 (5 bases). V lost 4 bases to trimming and J lost 7 bases, with 22 bases between them. The CDR3 totals 16 residues. CDR1 is ENHRY and CDR2 is SYGVKD in the germline V gene. The CDR3 spells CAISVGGGGSSSGYTF. The CDR3 DNA sequence: TGTGCCATCAGTGTAGGCGGGGGAGGAAGTTCGAGTGGCTACACCTTC.

This clonotype has a handful of counts. The V gene is TRBV29-1, the J gene TRBJ2-6; 10 positions agree with TRBD1. Germline lookup yields CDR1 SQVTM and CDR2 ANQGSEA. CDR3 length: 17 amino acids. With V trimmed by 4 bases and J by 1 base, 7 bases remained unmatched. This chain's CDR3 is CSVGHRGQGSGANVLTF. DNA for the CDR3: TGCAGCGTTGGCCACCGGGGACAGGGGTCTGGGGCCAACGTCCTGACTTTC.

The chain joins TRBV5-1 to TRBJ2-1; 7 bases are a match to TRBD1. The CDR3 has 16 residues. V lost 4 bases and J lost 0; bases outside the gene matches: 7. Germline CDR1 reads SGHRS; CDR2 reads YFSETQ. CDR3 sequence reads: CASSPQGRGSYNEQFF. The CDR3, as DNA: TGCGCCAGCAGCCCACAGGGGCGCGGCTCCTACAATGAGCAGTTCTTC. Drawing the rest from reference TRBV5-1 and TRBJ2-1, the complete variable domain is KAGVTQTPRYLIKTRGQQVTLSCSPISGHRSVSWYQQTPGQGLQFLFEYFSETQRNKGNFPGRFSGRQFSNSRSEMNVSTLELGDSALYLCASSPQGRGSYNEQFFGPGTRLTVL.

The rearrangement uses TRBV4-1 and TRBJ2-5, with D maybe TRBD1 (5 bases). The germline V and J ends were trimmed by 0 bases and 11 bases, with 22 bases remaining between them. In germline, CDR1 is MGHRA, CDR2 YSYEKL. The CDR3 loop spans 16 amino acids. CDR3 sequence reads: CASSQDLQRWGNEQYF. The CDR3 bases are TGCGCCAGCAGCCAAGATCTGCAGCGATGGGGCAATGAGCAGTACTTC.

There are many counts of this clonotype. The chain has TRBV6-2 or TRBV6-3 and TRBJ2-7, with 12 bases that match TRBD2. The CDR3 totals 20 residues. CDR1 and CDR2 (germline): MNHEY, SVGEGT. The V segment lost 5 bases and the J segment 3 bases; nucleotides outside the gene matches: 20. CDR3 bases: TGTGCCAGCAGTCCCAAAGGACTAGCGGGATTTCTTCCGCAAAACTACGAGCAGTACTTC. It yields the protein CASSPKGLAGFLPQNYEQYF.

This chain joins TRBV20-1 and TRBJ2-1, with TRBD2 as a possible D gene (6 bases). Trimming removed 2 bases from V and 0 bases from J, with 17 bases in between. Germline CDR1 and CDR2: DFQATT and SNEGSKA (reference sequence). The CDR3 spans 17 residues. The CDR3 protein is CSARQRPASASYNEQFF. The CDR3 DNA reads as TGCAGTGCTAGACAGAGACCGGCTAGCGCCTCCTACAATGAGCAGTTCTTC.

This clonotype was seen more than once but under ten times. The V and J genes are TRBV4-3 and TRBJ2-4, with 11 bases aligning to TRBD2. The CDR3 loop spans 19 amino acids. CDR1 is LGHNA, CDR2 YSLEER, per germline. Trimming cost V 2 bases and J 0 bases; bases outside gene matches: 9. DNA for the CDR3: TGCGCCAGCAGCCAACAGCTGACTAGCGGGGTACGAGCCAAAAACATTCAGTACTTC. Translated, it gives CASSQQLTSGVRAKNIQYF.

This clonotype came up a few times. The CDR3 nucleotides read TGTGCCAGCAGTGATTTCTCCTCTGGAATGCAGCCCCAGCATTTT. It yields the protein CASSDFSSGMQPQHF. This chain links TRBV6-1 with TRBJ1-5, with D unresolved. The CDR3 covers 15 residues. In germline, CDR1 is MNHNS, CDR2 SASEGT. Trimming cost V 3 bases and J 7 bases, with 16 bases left between them.

This clonotype was counted a few times. The chain uses TRBV4-2 and TRBJ2-1; 7 bases are shared with TRBD2. TRBJ2-7 explains the end of the DNA better; the J call may be wrong. The germline gives CDR1 LGHNA, CDR2 YNFKEQ. This CDR3 is built from 17 residues. CDR3 sequence (DNA): TGTGCCAGCAGCCAAGATAGGTGGGACTACCTATACAATGAGCAGTACTTC. Residues: CASSQDRWDYLYNEQYF.

A word on this clonotype: A much larger clone is a single base away; this may be a read error. The V and J genes are TRBV5-1 and TRBJ2-3; TRBD2 might be the D (6 bases). CDR1 SGHRS and CDR2 YFSETQ come from the germline V gene. Trimming pared 6 bases from V and 3 bases from J, leaving 20 bases between. The CDR3 length is 16 residues. CDR3 sequence reads: CASNRGRGVKTDTQYF. Written as DNA, the CDR3 is TGCGCCAGCAACAGAGGGCGGGGAGTGAAGACAGATACGCAGTATTTT. The full variable domain, completed using reference TRBV5-1 and TRBJ2-3, is KAGVTQTPRYLIKTRGQQVTLSCSPISGHRSVSWYQQTPGQGLQFLFEYFSETQRNKGNFPGRFSGRQFSNSRSEMNVSTLELGDSALYLCASNRGRGVKTDTQYFGPGTRLTVL.

Comment on this clonotype: A junction end diverges from the germline sequence, so it may reflect a read error. CDR3 sequence reads: CSARDLADSYNEKFF. The CDR3 bases are TGCAGTGCTAGAGATCTAGCGGACTCCTACAATGAGAAGTTCTTC. J is TRBJ2-1 and V is TRBV20-1; 7 bases fit TRBD2. Per germline, CDR1 DFQATT and CDR2 SNEGSKA (reference sequence). CDR3 size: 15 residues.

This clonotype has only a few counts. The chain recombines TRBV7-3 with TRBJ2-4; D is unclear. The J call is in doubt because the DNA end fits TRBJ2-7 better. The CDR3 has 15 amino acids. Germline-derived CDR1 and CDR2 are SGHTA and FQGTGA. DNA of the CDR3: TGTGCCAGCAGCTTAGTTCAGGCCGACTCCTACGAGCAGTACTTC. Translation gives CASSLVQADSYEQYF.

The table lists this clonotype with a count of one. The chain joins TRBV7-2 to TRBJ2-7; a possible D gene is TRBD2 (7 bases). V was cut by 1 base and J by 7 bases, with 20 bases left in between. Germline loops: CDR1 SGHTA, CDR2 FQGNSA. The CDR3 totals 16 residues. The CDR3 loop is CASSLVAGGRRNEQYF. The CDR3 region has the DNA TGTGCCAGCAGCTTAGTGGCCGGGGGGCGAAGGAATGAGCAGTACTTC. The variable domain in full, completed from reference TRBV7-2 and TRBJ2-7, reads GAGVSQSPSNKVTEKGKDVELRCDPISGHTALYWYRQSLGQGLEFLIYFQGNSAPDKSGLPSDRFSAERTGGSVSTLTIQRTQQEDSAVYLCASSLVAGGRRNEQYFGPGTRLTVT.

This clonotype was found a few times. This chain connects TRBV5-1 to TRBJ2-4, with 8 bases fitting TRBD1. The CDR3 totals 15 residues. CDR1 SGHRS and CDR2 YFSETQ come from the germline V gene. After removal of 1 base from V and 13 bases from J, the junction contained 13 bases not matched to a gene. The CDR3 is CASSLMGQEHNEQYF. CDR3 in DNA: TGCGCCAGCAGCTTGATGGGACAGGAACACAATGAGCAGTACTTC.

Points on this clonotype: At one end the junction does not follow the germline gene, possibly because of a read error. The genes are TRBV11-3 and TRBJ2-3, with 9 nucleotides matching TRBD2. Germline V gene lookup returns CDR1 SGHNT and CDR2 YENEEA. The CDR3 is 16 residues long. CDR3 sequence: CASSPRLAANTETQYF. CDR3 bases: TGTGCCAGCAGCCCGAGACTAGCGGCAAACACAGAGACGCAGTATTTT.

The genes are TRBV5-4 and TRBJ2-6; possibly TRBD1 for D (6 bases). Trimming took 4 bases from V and 0 from J, leaving 20 bases between them. This CDR3 contains 19 residues. Per the germline V gene, CDR1 is SGHNT and CDR2 is YYREEE (reference sequence). The CDR3 DNA reads as TGTGCCAGCAGCACCAGATCGGGAACACAGGGCTCTGGGGCCAACGTCCTGACTTTC. Amino acid sequence: CASSTRSGTQGSGANVLTF. The full variable domain, in which reference TRBV5-4 and TRBJ2-6 provide the parts outside the CDR3, is ETGVTQSPTHLIKTRGQQVTLRCSSQSGHNTVSWYQQALGQGPQFIFQYYREEENGRGNFPPRFSGLQFPNYSSELNVNALELDDSALYLCASSTRSGTQGSGANVLTFGAGSRLTVL.

This clonotype has a handful of counts. The chain carries TRBV20-1 and TRBJ2-3, with D uncertain. The V and J ends lost 3 bases and 1 base respectively, with 11 bases between them. The length of the CDR3 is 14 residues. Per germline, CDR1 DFQATT and CDR2 SNEGSKA (reference sequence). The CDR3 sequence: CSARRSVGTDTQYF. CDR3 nucleotides: TGCAGTGCTAGGCGATCTGTCGGCACAGATACGCAGTATTTT.

In this sample, this clonotype turned up a few times. As DNA, the CDR3 is TGTGCCAACCGAACCGGGACAGGGGGAGGGGTTGGGGTCTACGAGCAGTACTTC. It yields the protein CANRTGTGGGVGVYEQYF. The gene calls are TRBV27 and TRBJ2-7, with TRBD1 matching over 11 bases. Unmatched junction bases numbered 20, after V lost 10 bases and J lost 3 bases. The CDR3 covers 18 residues. Germline assignment: CDR1 MNHEY and CDR2 SMNVEV (reference sequence).

This clonotype has a handful of counts. The chain is built from TRBV7-2 and TRBJ2-5, with 10 nucleotides matching TRBD2. Trimming removed 3 bases from V and 9 bases from J; junction bases left unmatched: 10. This CDR3 region has 15 residues. Germline V CDR1 and CDR2: SGHTA, FQGNSA. In nucleotides, the CDR3 is TGTGCCAGCAGCTTTCTAGCGGGGGACCCAGGGGCCCAGTACTTC. It specifies CASSFLAGDPGAQYF.

The chain has TRBV4-3 and TRBJ2-1; 10 bases fit TRBD2. With 0 bases clipped from V and 0 bases from J, the junction kept 11 bases outside the gene matches. The length of the CDR3 is 20 residues. The V gene's germline CDR1 is LGHNA and CDR2 YSLEER. Here the CDR3 DNA reads TGCGCCAGCAGCCAAGATGACTTTGGGCCTAGCGGGAGCTCCTACAATGAGCAGTTCTTC. Its protein product is CASSQDDFGPSGSSYNEQFF.

The gene calls are TRBV4-3 and TRBJ1-2; 8 bases line up with TRBD1. The CDR3 contains 15 residues. Trimming took 0 bases from V and 5 from J; bases not matched to a gene: 5. Germline CDR1 is LGHNA and CDR2 is YSLEER. CDR3: CASSQEHRGEYGYTF. CDR3 coding DNA: TGCGCCAGCAGCCAAGAACACAGGGGGGAATATGGCTACACCTTC.

This clonotype was counted a few times. The rearrangement uses TRBV20-1 and TRBJ2-4; D is perhaps TRBD2 (6 bases). Germline V lookup: CDR1 DFQATT, CDR2 SNEGSKA (reference sequence). This CDR3 has 15 residues. The ends were cut back, 3 bases at V and 0 bases at J, with 12 bases in the middle. CDR3 bases: TGCAGTGCTAGTGCGCCGGGACTAGCCAAAAACATTCAGTACTTC. This translates into CSASAPGLAKNIQYF.

V usage is TRBV9 and J usage is TRBJ2-1, with 7 bases matching TRBD2. The CDR3 has 17 residues. The junction had 14 bases not matched to a gene; V was cut back by 0 bases and J by 8 bases. Germline V lookup: CDR1 SGDLS, CDR2 YYNGEE. Here the CDR3 reads CASSVAPGLAVPDEQFF. The CDR3, as DNA: TGTGCCAGCAGCGTAGCCCCGGGTCTAGCGGTCCCGGATGAGCAGTTCTTC.

The rearrangement links TRBV3-1 to TRBJ2-4, with D unclear. Germline CDR1 and CDR2: LGHDT and YNNKEL (reference sequence). This CDR3 region has 14 residues. Trimming stripped 0 bases from V and 13 bases from J, with 16 bases between. In nucleotides, the CDR3 is TGTGCCAGCAGCCAAGATCTGGCTATAAAGGAGCAGTACTTC. This gives the protein CASSQDLAIKEQYF.

A word on this clonotype: Germline and junction disagree at one end, which may indicate a read error. The V and J genes are TRBV12-3 or TRBV12-4 and TRBJ2-3; TRBD1 or TRBD2 may be the D gene (10 bases each). The CDR3 has 19 amino acids. This CDR3 is CASRSRTGGLSGRADAQYF. The CDR3 DNA reads TGTGCCAGCAGGTCCCGGACAGGGGGTTTAAGCGGGAGGGCAGATGCGCAATATTTT.